What follows are 5 T cell receptor beta chains derived from one specimen sequenced in a study of beta chain features in type 1 diabetes. What was sequenced were expressed TCRB transcripts, since all of the isolated RNA had been reverse transcribed. Profiled with immunoSEQ multiplex PCR; TCRdb holds only in-frame clones, not every one. The sample lists around 99,000 clones; 30% to 40% were seen once. The material sequenced was stem cell memory CD4+ T cells from blood. These receptors came from a woman younger than 35 in good health.

The chain links TRBV19 to TRBJ2-1; 10 bases are a match to TRBD2. This CDR3 has 18 residues. The germline CDR1 and CDR2 sequences are LNHDA and SQIVND (reference sequence). V shed 3 bases, J shed 7 bases, and the junction held 15 bases outside the gene matches. CDR3 in DNA: TGTGCCAGTAGTATTAAGGTCTGGCTAGCGGGAGTTTTGAATGAGCAGTTCTTC. Encoded protein: CASSIKVWLAGVLNEQFF.

This chain links TRBV28 with TRBJ2-1; the match to TRBD2 covers 10 bases. The germline CDR1 and CDR2 sequences are MDHEN and SYDVKM. The trim removed 4 bases at V and 1 base at J, leaving 4 bases unmatched. This CDR3 is built from 16 residues. In nucleotides, the CDR3 is TGTGCCAGCAGTTCCCGGACTAGCGGATCCTACAATGAGCAGTTCTTC. The encoded protein is CASSSRTSGSYNEQFF.

J is TRBJ2-6 and V is TRBV4-2, with 9 bases identical to TRBD2. This CDR3 has 16 residues. Trimming at V came to 5 bases and at J to 1 base, leaving 3 bases not matched to a gene. CDR1 LGHNA and CDR2 YNFKEQ come from the germline V gene. DNA for the CDR3: TGTGCCAGCAGCGGACTAGCGAGATCTGGGGCCAACGTCCTGACTTTC. Translated, it gives CASSGLARSGANVLTF.

In this sample, this clone turned up a few times. The V call is TRBV19, the J call TRBJ2-3; 11 bases match TRBD2. The V gene's germline CDR1 is LNHDA and CDR2 SQIVND (reference sequence). With V trimmed by 7 bases and J by 4 bases, 10 bases remained unmatched. CDR3 size: 16 residues. CDR3 DNA: TGTGCCAGTACCACACTAGCGGGAGCCCCTCCAGATACGCAGTATTTT. This gives the protein CASTTLAGAPPDTQYF.

This clone was observed a handful of times. This chain uses TRBV5-5 with TRBJ2-7; D may be TRBD2 (6 bases). The CDR3 is 15 amino acids. V lost 4 bases to trimming and J lost 2 bases, with 16 bases between them. Germline CDR1 SGHKS, CDR2 YYEKEE (reference sequence). The CDR3 loop reads CASSKTRDRAYEQYF. In DNA, the CDR3 is TGTGCCAGCAGCAAGACTAGAGATCGAGCCTACGAGCAGTACTTC.